These 3 T cell receptor beta chains came from one sample sequenced in a study of blood T cell repertoires in COVID-19. Data came from immunoSEQ multiplex PCR; TCRdb stores just in-frame clones and leaves some out. The sample carries 200,000 to 250,000 clones, 83% recorded once. The sample consisted of PBMCs or T cells enriched from blood (not recorded which). These receptors originate from a woman aged 40 to 55 who had been exposed to COVID-19.

This chain links TRBV2 with TRBJ2-2; possibly TRBD1 for D (6 bases). The CDR3 contains 18 residues. Trimming took 6 bases from V and 2 from J, leaving 22 bases between them. In germline, CDR1 is SNHLY, CDR2 FYNNEI. CDR3 sequence: CASRERAYGTTNTGELFF. CDR3 sequence (DNA): TGTGCCAGCAGAGAAAGGGCCTACGGGACAACCAACACCGGGGAGCTGTTTTTT.

V is TRBV18 and J is TRBJ1-1; the match to TRBD1 covers 7 bases. Trimming cost V 3 bases and J 8 bases; bases outside gene matches: 9. CDR1 is KGHSH and CDR2 is LQKENI in the germline V gene. The CDR3 has 14 residues. In DNA, the CDR3 is TGTGCCAGCTCACCTCGGGACAGTATAATAGAAGCTTTCTTT. As protein: CASSPRDSIIEAFF.

The chain combines TRBV5-4 with TRBJ1-1; D remains unclear. CDR1 and CDR2 from the germline V gene are SGHNT and YYREEE (reference sequence). Trimming shortened V by 1 base and J by 2 bases, and 12 bases separated the two germline ends. The CDR3 runs to 15 residues. CDR3 sequence (DNA): TGTGCCAGCAGCTTGATGACCGAGGATAACACTGAAGCTTTCTTT. Protein sequence: CASSLMTEDNTEAFF.